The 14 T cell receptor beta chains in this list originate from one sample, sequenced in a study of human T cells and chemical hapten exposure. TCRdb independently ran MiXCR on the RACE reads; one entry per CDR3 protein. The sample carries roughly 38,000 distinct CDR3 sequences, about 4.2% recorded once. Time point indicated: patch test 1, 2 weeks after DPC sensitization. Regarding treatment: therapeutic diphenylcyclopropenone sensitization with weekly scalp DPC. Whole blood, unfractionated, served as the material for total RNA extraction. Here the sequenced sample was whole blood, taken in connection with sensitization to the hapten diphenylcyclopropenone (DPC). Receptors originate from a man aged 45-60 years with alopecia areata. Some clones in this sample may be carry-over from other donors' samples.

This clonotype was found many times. The CDR3 DNA reads as TGTGCCAGCAGCTCAAGACAGGGTCACGAGACCCAGTACTTC. Residues: CASSSRQGHETQYF. The chain recombines TRBV7-2 with TRBJ2-5; 7 bases line up with TRBD1. The CDR3 is 14 residues long. Germline V CDR1 and CDR2: SGHTA, FQGNSA. V shed 4 bases, J shed 5 bases, and the junction held 7 bases outside the gene matches.

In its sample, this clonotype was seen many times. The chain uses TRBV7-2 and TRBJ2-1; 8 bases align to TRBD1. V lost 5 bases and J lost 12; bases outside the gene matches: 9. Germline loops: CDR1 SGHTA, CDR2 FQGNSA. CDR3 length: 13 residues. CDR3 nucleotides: TGTGCCAGCAGCCCGGAGACAGGGGATTTGCAGTTCTTC. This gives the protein CASSPETGDLQFF.

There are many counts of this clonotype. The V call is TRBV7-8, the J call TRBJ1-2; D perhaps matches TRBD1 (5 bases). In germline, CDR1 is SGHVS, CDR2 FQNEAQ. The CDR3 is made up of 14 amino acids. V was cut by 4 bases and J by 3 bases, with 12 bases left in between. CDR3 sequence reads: CASSYQTEDYGYTF. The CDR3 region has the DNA TGTGCCAGCAGCTATCAGACAGAAGACTATGGCTACACCTTC.

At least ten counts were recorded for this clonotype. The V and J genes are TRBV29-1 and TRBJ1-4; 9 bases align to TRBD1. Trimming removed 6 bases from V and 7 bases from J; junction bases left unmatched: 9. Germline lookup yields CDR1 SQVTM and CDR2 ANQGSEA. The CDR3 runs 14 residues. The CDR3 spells CSVYGQGRGEKLFF. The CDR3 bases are TGCAGCGTCTATGGACAGGGGAGAGGTGAAAAACTGTTTTTT.

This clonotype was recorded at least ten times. CDR3: CSARLGQGDQPQHF. CDR3 in DNA: TGCAGTGCTAGGCTGGGGCAGGGAGACCAGCCCCAGCATTTT. The chain combines TRBV20-1 with TRBJ1-5; D is possibly TRBD1 (5 bases). The CDR3 is made up of 14 amino acids. The V end was cut by 3 bases, the J end by 7 bases, with 16 bases between. The germline CDR1 and CDR2 sequences are DFQATT and SNEGSKA (reference sequence).

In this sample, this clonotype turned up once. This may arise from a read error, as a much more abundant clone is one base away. This CDR3 is CASSPLGGASYKEQFF. CDR3 nucleotide sequence: TGTGCCAGCAGCCCTTTGGGGGGCGCCTCCTACAAAGAGCAGTTCTTC. V usage is TRBV2 and J usage is TRBJ2-1, with D perhaps TRBD1 or TRBD2 (6 bases each). Germline CDR1 reads SNHLY; CDR2 reads FYNNEI. The CDR3 runs 16 residues.

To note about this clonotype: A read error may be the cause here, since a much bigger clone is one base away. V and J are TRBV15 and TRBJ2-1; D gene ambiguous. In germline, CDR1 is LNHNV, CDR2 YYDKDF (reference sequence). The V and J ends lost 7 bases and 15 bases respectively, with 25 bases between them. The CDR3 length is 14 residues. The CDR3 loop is CATNPSTGGHFPFF. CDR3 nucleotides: TGTGCCACCAACCCGTCCACCGGCGGTCACTTCCCGTTCTTC.

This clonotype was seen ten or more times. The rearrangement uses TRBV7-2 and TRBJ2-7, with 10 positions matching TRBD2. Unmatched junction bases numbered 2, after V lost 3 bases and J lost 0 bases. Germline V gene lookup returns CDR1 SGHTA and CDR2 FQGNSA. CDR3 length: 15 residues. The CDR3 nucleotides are TGTGCCAGCAGCTTGTCTAGCGGGAGCTCCTACGAGCAGTACTTC. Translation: CASSLSSGSSYEQYF. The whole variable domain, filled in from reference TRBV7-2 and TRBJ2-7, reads GAGVSQSPSNKVTEKGKDVELRCDPISGHTALYWYRQSLGQGLEFLIYFQGNSAPDKSGLPSDRFSAERTGGSVSTLTIQRTQQEDSAVYLCASSLSSGSSYEQYFGPGTRLTVT.

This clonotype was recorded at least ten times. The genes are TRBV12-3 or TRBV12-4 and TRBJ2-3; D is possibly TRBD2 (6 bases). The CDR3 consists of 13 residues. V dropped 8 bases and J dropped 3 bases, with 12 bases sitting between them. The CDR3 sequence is CASPWRETDTQYF. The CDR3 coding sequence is TGTGCCAGCCCTTGGCGGGAAACAGATACGCAGTATTTT.

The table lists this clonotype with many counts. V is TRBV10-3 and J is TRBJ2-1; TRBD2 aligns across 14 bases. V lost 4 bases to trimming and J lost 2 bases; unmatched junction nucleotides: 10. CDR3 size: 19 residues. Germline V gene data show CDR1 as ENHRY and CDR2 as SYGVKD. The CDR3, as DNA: TGTGCCATCAGTGGAGGGGGGGGACTAGCGGGAGTAGCCTACAATGAGCAGTTCTTC. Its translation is CAISGGGGLAGVAYNEQFF.

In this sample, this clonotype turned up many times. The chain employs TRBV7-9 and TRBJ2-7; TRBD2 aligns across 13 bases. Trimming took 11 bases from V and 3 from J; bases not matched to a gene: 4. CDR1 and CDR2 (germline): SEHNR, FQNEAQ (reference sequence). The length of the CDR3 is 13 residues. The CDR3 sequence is CAGRTSGSYEQYF. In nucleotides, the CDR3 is TGTGCCGGTCGGACTAGCGGGAGCTACGAGCAGTACTTC.

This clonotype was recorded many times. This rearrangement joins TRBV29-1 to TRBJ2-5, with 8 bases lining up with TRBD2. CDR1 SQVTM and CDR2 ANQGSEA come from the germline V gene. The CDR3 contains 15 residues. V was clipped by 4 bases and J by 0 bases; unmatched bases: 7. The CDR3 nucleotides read TGCAGCGTTGTCCCTTTACTAGCGGACCAAGAGACCCAGTACTTC. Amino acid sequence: CSVVPLLADQETQYF. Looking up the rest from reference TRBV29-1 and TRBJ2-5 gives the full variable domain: SAVISQKPSRDICQRGTSLTIQCQVDSQVTMMFWYRQQPGQSLTLIATANQGSEATYESGFVIDKFPISRPNLTFSTLTVSNMSPEDSSIYLCSVVPLLADQETQYFGPGTRLLVL.

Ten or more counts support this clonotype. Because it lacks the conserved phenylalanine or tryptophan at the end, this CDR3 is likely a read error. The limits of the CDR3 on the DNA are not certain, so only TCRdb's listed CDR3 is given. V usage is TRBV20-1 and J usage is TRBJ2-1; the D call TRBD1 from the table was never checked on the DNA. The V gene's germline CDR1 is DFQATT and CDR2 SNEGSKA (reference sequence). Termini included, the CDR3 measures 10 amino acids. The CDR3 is CSAPAPPLSS.

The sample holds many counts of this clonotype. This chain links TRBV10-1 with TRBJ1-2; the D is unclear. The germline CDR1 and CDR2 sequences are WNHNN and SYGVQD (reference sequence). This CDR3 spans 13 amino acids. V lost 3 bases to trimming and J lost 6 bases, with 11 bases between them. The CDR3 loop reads CASSETGLDGYTF. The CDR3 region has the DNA TGCGCCAGCAGTGAAACTGGCTTGGATGGCTACACCTTC.